This T cell receptor (beta chain) was captured by sequencing in a study of naive and memory T cell subsets. In regard to this clonotype: What it recognizes is unknown.

An equimolar mix of two oligonucleotides served as the beta constant-region primer for TRBC1 and TRBC2. The ligated cDNA underwent four PCR rounds using SP2 and nested alpha and beta constant-region primers. TCRdb used MiXCR to reprocess the UMI-ligation and nested PCR reads, holding one entry per CDR3 protein. The table has roughly 100,000 distinct CDR3 sequences, 14% seen once; the top ten hold 2.5% to 3%. Study findings and constraints: There was no ground truth to check naive and memory subset results. Naive repertoires, especially CD8, held a few larger clonotypes, possibly memory cells re-expressing CD45RA.

The source of this sequence is a human donor in good health. The sample was naive CD8+ T cells from blood.

DNA for the CDR3: TGTGCCAGCAGCCATGAACGGGACAGGGCTGGGGCCAACGTCCTGACTTTC. It is translated as CASSHERDRAGANVLTF. The chain combines TRBV6-5 with TRBJ2-6, with 9 bases fitting TRBD1. CDR3 length equals 17 residues. V lost 6 bases and J lost 2; bases outside the gene matches: 8. Per the germline V gene, CDR1 is MNHEY and CDR2 is SVGAGI.